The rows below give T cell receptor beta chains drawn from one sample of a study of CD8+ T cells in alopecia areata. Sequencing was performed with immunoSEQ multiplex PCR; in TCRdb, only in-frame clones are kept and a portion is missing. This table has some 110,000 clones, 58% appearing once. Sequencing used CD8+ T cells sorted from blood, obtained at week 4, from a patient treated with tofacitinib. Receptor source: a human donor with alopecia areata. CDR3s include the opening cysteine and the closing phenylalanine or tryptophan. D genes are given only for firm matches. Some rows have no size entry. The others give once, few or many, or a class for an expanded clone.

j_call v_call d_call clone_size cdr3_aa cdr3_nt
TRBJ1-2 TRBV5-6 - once CASSFGPGYTF TGTGCCAGCAGCTTCGGTCCTGGCTACACCTTC
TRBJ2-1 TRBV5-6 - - CASSLLGDEQFF TGTGCCAGCAGCTTGTTAGGGGATGAGCAGTTCTTC
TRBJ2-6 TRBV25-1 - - CASSPMFSGANVLTF TGTGCCAGCAGTCCCATGTTCTCTGGGGCCAACGTCCTGACTTTC
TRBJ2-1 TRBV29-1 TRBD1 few CSVELGQGSYYAYNEQFF TGCAGCGTTGAGCTCGGACAGGGGTCATACTACGCCTACAATGAGCAGTTCTTC
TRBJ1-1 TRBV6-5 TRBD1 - CASSYTGQGRTEAFF TGTGCCAGCAGTTACACGGGACAGGGGAGGACTGAAGCTTTCTTT
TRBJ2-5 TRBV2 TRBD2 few CASQYPLAGWQETQYF TGTGCCAGCCAATATCCCCTAGCGGGTTGGCAAGAGACCCAGTACTTC
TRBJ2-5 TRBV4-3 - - CASSQETYQETQYF TGCGCCAGCAGCCAAGAGACGTACCAAGAGACCCAGTACTTC
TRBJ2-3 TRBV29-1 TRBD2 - CSVESLSGAGAADTQYF TGCAGCGTTGAGAGCTTATCGGGAGCGGGGGCAGCAGATACGCAGTATTTT
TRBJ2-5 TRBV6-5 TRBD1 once CASGPDRTETQYF TGTGCCAGCGGACCGGACAGGACGGAGACCCAGTACTTC
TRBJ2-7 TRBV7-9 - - CASLRTDSYEQYF TGTGCCAGCCTGCGGACTGACTCCTACGAGCAGTACTTC
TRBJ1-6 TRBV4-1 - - CANQRTETNSPLHF TGCGCCAATCAAAGGACAGAAACTAATTCACCCCTCCACTTT
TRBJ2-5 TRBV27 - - CASTPAGVRETQYF TGTGCCAGCACTCCTGCCGGGGTGCGTGAGACCCAGTACTTC
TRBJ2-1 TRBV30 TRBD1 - CAWNEGQGNNEQFF TGTGCCTGGAACGAAGGACAGGGGAACAATGAGCAGTTCTTC
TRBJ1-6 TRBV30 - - CAWSPGYRSPLHF TGTGCCTGGTCACCGGGATATCGGTCACCCCTCCACTTT
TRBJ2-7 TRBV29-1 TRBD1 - CSVEEEGQGYEQYF TGCAGCGTTGAAGAGGAGGGACAGGGCTACGAGCAGTACTTC
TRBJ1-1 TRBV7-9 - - CASSPSGGITTEAFF TGTGCCAGCAGCCCCTCCGGGGGGATAACCACTGAAGCTTTCTTT
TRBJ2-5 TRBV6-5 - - CASSLDLGETQYF TGTGCCAGCAGTTTAGACCTGGGGGAGACCCAGTACTTC
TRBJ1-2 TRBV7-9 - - CASSSGSKGDGYTF TGTGCCAGCAGCTCCGGTAGTAAGGGGGATGGCTACACCTTC
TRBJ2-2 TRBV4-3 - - CASSQDLHGGNTGELFF TGCGCCAGCAGCCAAGATCTTCACGGGGGGAACACCGGGGAGCTGTTTTTT
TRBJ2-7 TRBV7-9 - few CASSLGTGHEQYF TGTGCCAGCAGCTTAGGGACGGGCCACGAGCAGTACTTC
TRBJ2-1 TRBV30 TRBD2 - CAWSNGGANEQFF TGTGCCTGGAGCAACGGGGGGGCCAATGAGCAGTTCTTC
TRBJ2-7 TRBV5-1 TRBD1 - CASRGTGGEQYF TGCGCCAGCAGGGGGACAGGGGGCGAGCAGTACTTC
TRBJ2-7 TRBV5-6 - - CASSIGGGYEQYF TGTGCCAGCAGTATAGGGGGAGGGTACGAGCAGTACTTC
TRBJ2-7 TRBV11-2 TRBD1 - CASSLRGSYEQYF TGTGCCAGCAGCCTCAGGGGGTCCTACGAGCAGTACTTC
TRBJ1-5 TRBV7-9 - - CASSLSQGTSNQPQHF TGTGCCAGCAGCCTCTCACAGGGCACGAGCAATCAGCCCCAGCATTTT
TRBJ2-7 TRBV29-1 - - CSVEYRGGLSYEQYF TGCAGCGTTGAATATCGAGGGGGTCTATCCTACGAGCAGTACTTC
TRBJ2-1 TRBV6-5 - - CASSRSAYSYNEQFF TGTGCCAGCTCCCGATCAGCGTACTCCTACAATGAGCAGTTCTTC
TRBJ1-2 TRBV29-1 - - CSVEVRGVNNYGYTF TGCAGCGTTGAGGTCCGGGGGGTAAATAACTATGGCTACACCTTC
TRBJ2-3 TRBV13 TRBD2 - CASRRRELRSQYF TGTGCCAGCAGACGGCGGGAGCTTAGGTCGCAGTATTTT
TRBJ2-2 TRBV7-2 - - CASSLEDVAGELFF TGTGCCAGCAGCCTAGAGGACGTGGCCGGGGAGCTGTTTTTT
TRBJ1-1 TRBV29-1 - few CSVGKPTEAFF TGCAGCGTGGGGAAGCCCACTGAAGCTTTCTTT
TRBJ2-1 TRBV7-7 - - CASSLVAGGNEQFF TGTGCTAGCAGCTTAGTGGCAGGGGGGAATGAGCAGTTCTTC
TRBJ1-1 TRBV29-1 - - CSVEDRSSVYTEAFF TGCAGCGTTGAAGATCGTTCGAGCGTATACACTGAAGCTTTCTTT
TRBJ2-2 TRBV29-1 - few CSAIQTNTGELFF TGCAGCGCAATACAGACTAACACCGGGGAGCTGTTTTTT
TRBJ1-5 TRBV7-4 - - CASSLGAGKASNQPQHF TGTGCCAGCAGCTTAGGGGCCGGAAAAGCTAGCAATCAGCCCCAGCATTTT
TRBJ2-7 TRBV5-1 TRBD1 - CASSLEGAGEQYF TGCGCCAGCAGCTTGGAGGGGGCGGGCGAGCAGTACTTC
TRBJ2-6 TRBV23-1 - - CASSQMEQLTFGGANVLTF TGCGCCAGCAGTCAAATGGAACAGTTAACCTTCGGCGGGGCCAACGTCCTGACTTTC
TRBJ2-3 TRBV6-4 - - CASSNSGEDTQYF TGTGCCAGCAGTAATTCAGGGGAAGATACGCAGTATTTT
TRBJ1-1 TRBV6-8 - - CASSYQLLNTEAFF TGTGCCAGCAGTTACCAGCTCCTTAACACTGAAGCTTTCTTT
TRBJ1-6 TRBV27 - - CASLPAGLPGEHLHF TGTGCCAGCCTCCCGGCCGGTCTCCCAGGGGAGCACCTCCACTTT
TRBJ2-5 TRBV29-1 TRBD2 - CSAILAAYQETQYF TGCAGCGCGATACTAGCGGCGTACCAAGAGACCCAGTACTTC
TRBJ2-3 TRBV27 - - CASSSRDQAPDTQYF TGTGCCAGCAGTTCTCGGGACCAGGCCCCAGATACGCAGTATTTT
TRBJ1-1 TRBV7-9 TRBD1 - CASSPRGQTEAFF TGTGCCAGCAGCCCTCGGGGACAGACTGAAGCTTTCTTT
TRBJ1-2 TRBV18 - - CASSPPEIHGYTF TGTGCCAGCTCACCACCAGAGATTCATGGCTACACCTTC
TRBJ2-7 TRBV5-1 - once CASMDGYSYEQYF TGCGCCAGCATGGACGGGTACTCCTACGAGCAGTACTTC
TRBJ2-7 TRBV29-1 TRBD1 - CSVERAGGIYEQYF TGCAGCGTTGAGAGGGCAGGGGGTATTTACGAGCAGTACTTC
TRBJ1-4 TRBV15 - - CATSSRVEEKLFF TGTGCCACCAGCAGCAGGGTTGAGGAAAAACTGTTTTTT
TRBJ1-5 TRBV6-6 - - CASTGYSNQPQHF TGTGCCAGCACGGGGTATAGCAATCAGCCCCAGCATTTT
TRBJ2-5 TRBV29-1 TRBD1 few CSVEGQGAAEETQYF TGCAGCGTTGAGGGACAGGGGGCTGCGGAGGAGACCCAGTACTTC
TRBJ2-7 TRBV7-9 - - CASSLGTDPSYEQYF TGTGCCAGCAGCTTGGGGACGGACCCCTCCTACGAGCAGTACTTC
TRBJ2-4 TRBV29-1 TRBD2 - CSVGLAGTLGLAKNIQYF TGCAGCGTTGGTCTAGCGGGGACCCTGGGCCTAGCCAAAAACATTCAGTACTTC
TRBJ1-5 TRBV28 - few CASSPGDTYSNQPQHF TGTGCCAGCAGTCCGGGGGACACCTATAGCAATCAGCCCCAGCATTTT
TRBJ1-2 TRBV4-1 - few CASSQLTEAYGYTF TGCGCCAGCAGCCAACTGACCGAAGCCTATGGCTACACCTTC
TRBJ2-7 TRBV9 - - CASSAANYYEQYF TGTGCCAGCAGCGCCGCTAACTACTACGAGCAGTACTTC
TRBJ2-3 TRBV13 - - CASSPHGGRGTDTQYF TGTGCCAGCAGTCCCCATGGGGGGCGAGGCACAGATACGCAGTATTTT
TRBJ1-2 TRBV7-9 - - CASSWDASEGYTF TGTGCCAGCAGCTGGGACGCGTCGGAAGGCTACACCTTC
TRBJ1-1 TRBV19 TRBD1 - CASSMTGISNTEAFF TGTGCCAGTAGTATGACAGGGATATCGAACACTGAAGCTTTCTTT
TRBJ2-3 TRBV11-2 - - CASSLFYPGQPSTDTQYF TGTGCCAGCAGCTTATTTTACCCCGGGCAGCCTAGCACAGATACGCAGTATTTT
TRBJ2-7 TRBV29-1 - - CSGRSGTLDEQYF TGCAGCGGACGTTCCGGGACCCTCGACGAGCAGTACTTC